This T cell receptor beta chain was identified in a study of blood T cell repertoires in COVID-19 (dated by TCRdb to the early 2020s). Regarding the research as a whole: Samples covering the acute and convalescent phases of COVID-19 were provided by collaborators in the United States, Italy and Spain. The material from the prospective study consisted of cDNA or gDNA derived from T cells, B-cell-depleted T cells, or PBMCs. Subjects who had been exposed to COVID-19, were actively infected with it, or had recovered from it provided the deeply sampled blood TCRbeta repertoires that made up the dataset. A freely available public database, intended as a resource for researchers studying the immune response to SARS-CoV-2, is where the repertoires were released. Samples came from the ongoing ImmuneRACE study (first 160 participants) plus 1,254 subjects from 6 global collaborators. Sample metadata almost always included a de-identified subject ID, COVID-19 status, age in years and sex. HLA class I and class II types, where available, came from metadata supplied by the sample provider rather than from assay-based typing. Study-level results and caveats: The quantity of clinical and demographic metadata differed by source and by participant and was supplied without curation.

From V the trimming removes 5 bases and from J it removes 3 bases, while the gene matches leave 16 bases of the junction unaccounted for. Inclusive of the bounding cysteine and phenylalanine, the CDR3 is 17 residues long. Only the CDR3 DNA is retained, 51 bases long and in frame from the first base. From the germline V gene, CDR1 is SGHVT and CDR2 is SQSDAQ. In the prospective study, participants were roughly 18 to 90 years old, resided in about two dozen geographic areas of the United States, and were enrolled through a virtual design. To assign participants to cohorts, the prospective study relied on clinical history that participants themselves reported in a screening survey and a study questionnaire. A participant counted as exposed if, within 2 weeks of entering the study, that participant had been in contact with someone who had a PCR-confirmed or clinician-diagnosed COVID-19 case. Each participant in the prospective study had whole blood, serum and a nasopharyngeal or oropharyngeal swab collected by mobile phlebotomists. Over an approximately 2-month period, participants in the prospective study had the option of providing additional blood draws and questionnaires. Prospective study blood samples were shipped either frozen or at room temperature before DNA extraction.

Details on this clone: Its binding antigen is unknown. Per-nucleotide qualities are absent, and no much larger clonotype sits a single base away.

TCRbeta CDR3 regions were amplified from genomic DNA by means of the immunoSEQ Assay, a bias-controlled multiplex PCR. As for the original processing: The number of nucleated cells in each sample was estimated by amplification of reference gene primers within the assay. Sequence reads were collapsed and filtered to measure the absolute abundance of every unique TCRbeta CDR3 rearrangement. For each sample, productive Simpson clonality was calculated by taking the square root of Simpson's diversity index across productive rearrangements. TCRdb re-hosts the immuneACCESS table, in-frame sequences only. Its copies lack some clones; in the studies checked, an unresolved V gene accounts for under half of them, and the cause for the rest is not known. That table supplies the V and J calls and clone size; D and trimming were determined from the DNA. The sample data list some 360,000 clones, and roughly 86% of these were observed just once. The leading ten clones occupy around 0.92% of the sample.

The material sequenced was PBMCs or T cells enriched from blood (not recorded which). The TCR sequence derives from a woman aged 30 to 39 who had been exposed to COVID-19. The chain links TRBV7-4 with TRBJ2-7; the central 7 bases match TRBD1. CDR3 region: CASSTPPPGQSVYEQYF. The DNA sequence is TGTGCCAGCAGCACTCCCCCACCGGGACAGTCAGTCTACGAGCAGTACTTC.